Listed below are T cell receptor beta chains from one sample, sequenced in a study of cytomegalovirus exposure and HLA in healthy donors. Using immunoSEQ multiplex PCR, the repertoire was profiled, and TCRdb retains in-frame clones only, with some absent. Of around 130,000 clones in the sample, around 73% were seen once. The specimen was PBMCs. Receptor source: a human donor in good health. Both conserved end residues are part of each CDR3. A D gene is named only where the DNA matches it firmly. The size entry is marked missing in some rows and otherwise reads once, few, many or a size class.

D	V	J	size	length	DNA	CDR3
-	TRBV4-3	TRBJ2-7	-	13	TGCGCCAGCAGCCAAGTTGCCGACTCCGAGCAGTACTTC	CASSQVADSEQYF
TRBD2	TRBV28	TRBJ2-1	-	13	TGTGCCAGCAGCCCCGGGACTAGGGATGAGCAGTTCTTC	CASSPGTRDEQFF
-	TRBV7-2	TRBJ1-1	-	15	TGTGCCAGCAGCCGTCTAGGGGGGGGCGGCACTGAAGCTTTCTTT	CASSRLGGGGTEAFF
-	TRBV5-8	TRBJ1-2	-	12	TGTGCCAGCAGCTTGGTGGGAGTCGGCTACACCTTC	CASSLVGVGYTF
TRBD1	TRBV28	TRBJ2-5	once	17	TGTGCCAGCAGGCGGACAGGGTGGGCGGACTTGCAAGAGACCCAGTACTTC	CASRRTGWADLQETQYF
-	TRBV7-6	TRBJ2-7	-	14	TGTGCCAGCAGCCGTCGGGAAGGCTTGTACGAGCAGTACTTC	CASSRREGLYEQYF
TRBD1	TRBV6-6	TRBJ1-2	-	15	TGTGCCAGCAGTACCCAACAGGGGGCGCAGACGGGCTACACCTTC	CASSTQQGAQTGYTF
TRBD2	TRBV4-1	TRBJ2-1	-	16	TGCGCCAGCAGCCAAGCCCCTAGCGGGAACTACAATGAGCAGTTCTTC	CASSQAPSGNYNEQFF
-	TRBV6-5	TRBJ2-7	few	12	TGTGCCACCATGCCCACGACTCGGGAGCAGTACTTC	CATMPTTREQYF
TRBD1	TRBV5-1	TRBJ2-7	-	15	TGCGCCAGCAGCCCGGGGGGACAGGGGGGCTACGAGCAGTACTTC	CASSPGGQGGYEQYF
-	TRBV9	TRBJ1-2	-	13	TGTGCCAGTAATAATCTGGGGGCGGATGGCTACACCTTC	CASNNLGADGYTF
-	TRBV7-9	TRBJ2-7	-	17	TGTGCCAGCAGCCCCCCGGTCCGGGACACAGGCTACTACGAGCAGTACTTC	CASSPPVRDTGYYEQYF
TRBD2	TRBV5-1	TRBJ2-3	-	17	TGCGCCAGCAGCTTGGAAGGGACTAGCGGGTTCACAGATACGCAGTATTTT	CASSLEGTSGFTDTQYF
TRBD2	TRBV27	TRBJ2-3	few	18	TGTGCCAGCAGTTTATGGTCGGGACTAGTTGTTGGGGAAGATACGCAGTATTTT	CASSLWSGLVVGEDTQYF
-	TRBV5-6	TRBJ1-2	-	14	TGTGCCAGCAGCTCGACAGGACCTAACTATGGCTACACCTTC	CASSSTGPNYGYTF
-	TRBV29-1	TRBJ1-4	-	14	TGCAGCGTTGATTATACAGGGAGGGGAGAAAAACTGTTTTTT	CSVDYTGRGEKLFF
-	TRBV30	TRBJ2-5	-	14	TGTGCCTGGAGTGTACTAGGAGGAGGGGAGACCCAGTACTTC	CAWSVLGGGETQYF
-	TRBV7-2	TRBJ1-1	-	13	TGTGCCAGCAGCTTAGTCCCAGGGTTTGAAGCTTTCTTT	CASSLVPGFEAFF
TRBD1	TRBV30	TRBJ2-7	few	14	TGTGCCTGGCAAACCGGGACAGATTATTACGAGCAGTACTTC	CAWQTGTDYYEQYF
-	TRBV4-3	TRBJ2-1	medium-sized	15	TGCGCCAGCAGCCAAGATATCGGGGATAACAATGAGCAGTTCTTC	CASSQDIGDNNEQFF
-	TRBV10-3	TRBJ2-2	once	14	TGTGCCATCAGTGAGTCGTTCCAGGCCGGGGAGCTGTTTTTT	CAISESFQAGELFF
-	TRBV5-1	TRBJ2-1	-	14	TGCGCCAGCAGCCAACGGGGGTCCGGCAATGAGCAGTTCTTC	CASSQRGSGNEQFF
-	TRBV6-1	TRBJ1-5	-	15	TGTGCCAGCACCCCAGTGGGGGGGTCCAATCAGCCCCAGCATTTT	CASTPVGGSNQPQHF
TRBD1	TRBV9	TRBJ2-5	-	14	TGTGCCAGCAGCGTAGAGACAGGGGGGGAGACCCAGTACTTC	CASSVETGGETQYF
-	TRBV2	TRBJ2-4	few	13	TGTGCCAGCGCGGCCCTAGCCAAAAACATTCAGTACTTC	CASAALAKNIQYF
-	TRBV19	TRBJ1-2	-	10	TGTGCCAGTAGGGATGGGCGCTACACCTTC	CASRDGRYTF
-	TRBV6-6	TRBJ2-3	-	15	TGTGCCAGCAGTTATGGTATGGGGGGGCCAGATACGCAGTATTTT	CASSYGMGGPDTQYF
-	TRBV5-1	TRBJ1-1	once	14	TGCGCCAGCAGCCGCGACAGGACGAACACTGAAGCTTTCTTT	CASSRDRTNTEAFF
TRBD2	TRBV14	TRBJ2-5	few	15	TGTGCCAGCAGCCAAGAGGTAGCGGGAGTAGAGACCCAGTACTTC	CASSQEVAGVETQYF
TRBD1	TRBV27	TRBJ1-1	-	14	TGTGCCAGCAGTCCCCGACAGGGGAACACTGAAGCTTTCTTT	CASSPRQGNTEAFF
-	TRBV15	TRBJ2-2	-	16	TGTGCCACCAGCAGTGGGGCAGGGATGAACACCGGGGAGCTGTTTTTT	CATSSGAGMNTGELFF
-	TRBV2	TRBJ2-3	-	14	TGTGCCAGCAGTGAGGGGGGGCTTGCAGATACGCAGTATTTT	CASSEGGLADTQYF
TRBD2	TRBV14	TRBJ2-1	-	21	TGTGCCAGCAGCCCGATCGGACTAGCGGGAGTCTTGGGAAGCTCCTACAATGAGCAGTTCTTC	CASSPIGLAGVLGSSYNEQFF
-	TRBV4-1	TRBJ2-2	-	16	TGCGCCAGCAGCCAAGTCGGTGGGAGTGACACCGGGGAGCTGTTTTTT	CASSQVGGSDTGELFF
TRBD2	TRBV4-2	TRBJ2-1	-	16	TGTGCCAGCAGCCCCAGCGGGGCACGCTCCTACAATGAGCAGTTCTTC	CASSPSGARSYNEQFF
TRBD1	TRBV7-8	TRBJ1-1	-	14	TGTGCCAGCAGCCCGGGGACAGCGAACACTGAAGCTTTCTTT	CASSPGTANTEAFF
-	TRBV5-1	TRBJ1-2	-	14	TGCGCCAGCAGCTTGGAGTCAGGCCACTATGGCTACACCTTC	CASSLESGHYGYTF
-	TRBV19	TRBJ2-3	-	17	TGTGCCAGTAGTCCCTCAACGGGCCACCCAGGGACAGATACGCAGTATTTT	CASSPSTGHPGTDTQYF
-	TRBV2	TRBJ1-1	-	13	TGTGCCAGCAGTGAAGTAGAGAACACTGAAGCTTTCTTT	CASSEVENTEAFF
TRBD1	TRBV5-1	TRBJ2-3	-	14	TGCGCCAGCAGCGATCGGGACAGAGGAGATACGCAGTATTTT	CASSDRDRGDTQYF
TRBD1	TRBV5-4	TRBJ1-2	-	16	TGTGCCAGCAGCTTGAGGTCCGGGACAGGGAGCTATGGCTACACCTTC	CASSLRSGTGSYGYTF
TRBD1	TRBV19	TRBJ1-1	few	16	TGTGCCAGTAGTAGACACCAGGGACAGCTGAACACTGAAGCTTTCTTT	CASSRHQGQLNTEAFF